The 10 T cell receptor beta chains below come from one sample, sequenced in a study of control samples from healthy donors and cancer patients. The method was immunoSEQ multiplex PCR; TCRdb's version includes in-frame clones alone and lacks a portion of them. The sample records roughly 28,000 clones, roughly 85% being singletons. Specimen: PBMCs. The receptors derive from a man aged 55-75 years with head and neck cancer.

The V call is TRBV3-1 (or the pseudogene TRBV3-2), the J call TRBJ2-3; 7 nucleotides align to TRBD1. Losses at the gene ends were 5 bases for V and 5 bases for J; bases not matched to a gene: 7. The germline CDR1 and CDR2 sequences are LGHDT and YNNKEL (reference sequence). The CDR3 has 14 amino acids. CDR3 in DNA: TGTGCCAGCAGCAAAACGTCAGGGGGAGATACGCAGTATTTT. Translated: CASSKTSGGDTQYF.

This chain joins TRBV27 and TRBJ1-4; D gene uncertain. CDR1 MNHEY and CDR2 SMNVEV come from the germline V gene (reference sequence). The ends were cut back, 4 bases at V and 5 bases at J, with 11 bases in the middle. There are 14 residues in the CDR3. CDR3 region: CASSSLETNEKLFF. The CDR3 nucleotides are TGTGCCAGCAGTTCGTTGGAGACCAATGAAAAACTGTTTTTT.

The V call is TRBV11-2, the J call TRBJ2-3; 7 bases map to TRBD1. The CDR3 is 12 amino acids. The germline gives CDR1 SGHAT, CDR2 FQNNGV. Trimming at V came to 3 bases and at J to 14 bases, leaving 8 bases not matched to a gene. Here the CDR3 reads CASSLYRGRWYF. CDR3 nucleotides: TGTGCCAGCAGCTTGTACAGGGGACGGTGGTATTTT.

The chain has TRBV9 and TRBJ1-2, with 8 bases fitting TRBD1. This CDR3 spans 15 amino acids. Germline lookup yields CDR1 SGDLS and CDR2 YYNGEE. V was clipped by 2 bases and J by 4 bases; unmatched bases: 7. CDR3 sequence: CASSVVGQEGYGYTF. The CDR3, as DNA: TGTGCCAGCAGCGTGGTGGGACAGGAAGGCTATGGCTACACCTTC.

A single count supports this clone. V and J are TRBV5-4 and TRBJ2-1; D gene unclear. V was shortened by 2 bases and J by 5 bases, with 2 bases between the two germline ends. CDR3 length equals 11 residues. Germline assignment: CDR1 SGHNT and CDR2 YYREEE (reference sequence). The CDR3 region has the DNA TGTGCCAGCAGCTTTCACAATGAGCAGTTCTTC. This codes for CASSFHNEQFF.

This chain connects TRBV7-8 to TRBJ2-2, with D unclear. The germline V gene has CDR1 SGHVS and CDR2 FQNEAQ. V was trimmed by 10 bases and J by 0 bases, leaving 12 bases between them. The CDR3 length is 14 residues. Written as DNA, the CDR3 is TGTGCCACCCGGGCTCAGCCGAACACCGGGGAGCTGTTTTTT. Protein: CATRAQPNTGELFF.

In nucleotides, the CDR3 is TGTGCCAGCAGCGTTCAGGGGGCGCGTCCAGATACGCAGTATTTT. This sequence encodes CASSVQGARPDTQYF. The chain joins TRBV5-8 to TRBJ2-3, with 8 bases matching TRBD1. CDR3 length: 15 amino acids. After removal of 4 bases from V and 4 bases from J, the junction contained 8 bases not matched to a gene. Germline CDR1 is SGHTS and CDR2 is YDEGEE.

The chain joins TRBV9 to TRBJ1-3; the D is unclear. V lost 0 bases, J lost 1 base, and 8 bases lay in between. The CDR3 loop spans 15 amino acids. Germline V gene sequence: CDR1 SGDLS, CDR2 YYNGEE. The CDR3: CASSVGRNSGNTIYF. The CDR3 nucleotides read TGTGCCAGCAGCGTAGGTCGAAATTCTGGAAACACCATATATTTT.

Only one count was recorded for this clone. The V gene is TRBV19, the J gene TRBJ2-5; D perhaps matches TRBD2 (5 bases). This CDR3 is built from 12 residues. Between the trimmed V and J ends, which lost 5 bases and 7 bases, there was a span of 11 bases. Germline CDR1 and CDR2: LNHDA and SQIVND (reference sequence). CDR3 sequence reads: CASSPEDRTQYF. The CDR3 DNA sequence: TGTGCCAGTAGTCCGGAGGACCGGACCCAGTACTTC.

J is TRBJ2-3 and V is TRBV5-1; D may be TRBD2 (6 bases). V shed 2 bases and J shed 2 bases, with 15 bases lying between them. The CDR3 loop spans 16 amino acids. Germline values: CDR1 SGHRS, CDR2 YFSETQ. The CDR3 here is CASSLGAGYSTDTQYF. DNA for the CDR3: TGCGCCAGCAGCTTAGGGGCGGGGTATTCCACAGATACGCAGTATTTT.